This TCR beta chain appears in the sequencing data of a study of T cell repertoires in aging, cancer and after chemotherapy. Across the study: Donors were grouped into six age bands spanning 30 or younger through 70 or older. Healthy donor repertoires were recorded over several months to years and showed clear clonal overlap. Around 8.8 million TCR reads made up the full dataset.

The CDR3 has 13 residues. V lost 3 bases to trimming and J lost 9 bases, with 12 bases between them. Germline values: CDR1 MNHEY, CDR2 SMNVEV (reference sequence). General observations from the study: Loss of evenness, beyond lost richness, contributed to age-related TCR diversity decline in cancer patients.

A mixed TRB-A/B primer pool amplified rearranged TRB by multiplex touch-down PCR. Each CDR3 protein gets one entry after TCRdb re-called the multiplex PCR reads with MiXCR. The table shows about 15,000 distinct CDR3 sequences, with 45% to 50% occurring only once. As to this clonotype: Its antigen is not known.

Amplification of TCR beta used genomic DNA extracted from peripheral blood. The clonotype originates from a human donor in good health. This chain uses TRBV27 with TRBJ2-4; tentative D call: TRBD2 (6 bases). Sequences were obtained from blood. The DNA for the CDR3 is TGTGCCAGCAGTTTTATTAGCGGTCCCATTCAGTACTTC. It encodes CASSFISGPIQYF.